This TCR beta chain was captured in a study of long-term antiretroviral therapy in people with HIV. Study-wide background: The earliest samples predate the 2015 immediate-ART recommendation by about a decade.

Study results and limitations: The study collected no data on ART adherence, viral resistance or therapy changes.

There was at least one pre-ART PBMC sample for each donor, plus at least two post-ART PBMC samples. Sequencing relied on immunoSEQ assay v3.0, run at survey level. Assay used: immunoSEQ multiplex PCR; TCRdb lists only in-frame clones, some missing. The sample has about 8,600 clones, over 65% seen once. Germline V gives CDR1 WNHNN, CDR2 SYGVQD (reference sequence). Between the trimmed V and J ends, which lost 6 bases and 7 bases, there was a span of 16 bases. The CDR3 is made up of 13 amino acids. Notes on this clone: Antigen: not known.

This receptor was obtained from a man in his forties with HIV. V usage is TRBV10-1 and J usage is TRBJ2-7; tentatively, D is TRBD2 (5 bases). Sequences were derived from unsorted PBMCs, sampled 0.6 years before starting antiretroviral therapy. CDR3 in amino acids: CASSSDSPGEQYF. CDR3 DNA: TGCGCCAGCAGCTCGGACTCCCCCGGGGAGCAGTACTTC.